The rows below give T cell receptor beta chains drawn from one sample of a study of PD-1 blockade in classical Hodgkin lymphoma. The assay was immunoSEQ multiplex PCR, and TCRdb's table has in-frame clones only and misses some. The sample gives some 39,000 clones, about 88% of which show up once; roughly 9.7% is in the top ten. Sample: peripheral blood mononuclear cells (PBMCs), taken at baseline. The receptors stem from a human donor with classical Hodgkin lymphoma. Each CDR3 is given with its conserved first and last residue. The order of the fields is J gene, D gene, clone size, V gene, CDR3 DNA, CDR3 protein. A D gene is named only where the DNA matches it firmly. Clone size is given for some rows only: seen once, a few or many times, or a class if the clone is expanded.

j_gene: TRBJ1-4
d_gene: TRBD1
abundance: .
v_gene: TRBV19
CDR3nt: TGTGCCAGTAGTCCGGGACAGTACAATGAAAAACTGTTTTTT
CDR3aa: CASSPGQYNEKLFF

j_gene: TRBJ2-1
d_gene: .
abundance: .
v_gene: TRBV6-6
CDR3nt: TGTGCCAGCCGTAGAGTGGAAAGTGAGCAGTTCTTC
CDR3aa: CASRRVESEQFF

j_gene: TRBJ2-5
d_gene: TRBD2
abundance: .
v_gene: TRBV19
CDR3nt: TGTGCCAGTAGTATCGGGCCAGCGGGAGAACTAAAGACCCAGTACTTC
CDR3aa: CASSIGPAGELKTQYF

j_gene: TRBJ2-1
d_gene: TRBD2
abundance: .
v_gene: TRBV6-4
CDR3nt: TGTGCCAGCAGTGAAAAGGCAGCGGGGGGGCAGAATGAGCAGTTCTTC
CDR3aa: CASSEKAAGGQNEQFF

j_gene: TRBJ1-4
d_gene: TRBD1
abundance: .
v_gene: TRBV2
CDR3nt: TGTGCCAGCAGAGACAGGGAAACTAATGAAAAACTGTTTTTT
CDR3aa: CASRDRETNEKLFF

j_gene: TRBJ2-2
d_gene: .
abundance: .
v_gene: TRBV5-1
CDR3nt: TGCGCCAGCAGCTTTTCAGGACAGTTCACCGGGGAGCTGTTTTTT
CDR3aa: CASSFSGQFTGELFF

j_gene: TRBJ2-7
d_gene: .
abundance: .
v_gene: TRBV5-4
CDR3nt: TGTGCCAGCAGCCCCCCGGGACAATCCTACGAGCAGTACTTC
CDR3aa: CASSPPGQSYEQYF

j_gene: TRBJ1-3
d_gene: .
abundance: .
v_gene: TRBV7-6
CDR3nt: TGTGCCAGCAGCTTAGGAGCAGGACTCTCTGGAAACACCATATATTTT
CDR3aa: CASSLGAGLSGNTIYF

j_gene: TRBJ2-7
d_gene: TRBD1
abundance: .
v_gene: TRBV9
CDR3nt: TGTGCCAGCAGCGTAGGGGACAGCTCCTACGAGCAGTACTTC
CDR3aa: CASSVGDSSYEQYF

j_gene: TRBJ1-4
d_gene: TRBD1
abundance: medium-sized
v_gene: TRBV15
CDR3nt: TGTGCCACGACCGGGACAGGGAATGAAAAACTGTTTTTT
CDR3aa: CATTGTGNEKLFF

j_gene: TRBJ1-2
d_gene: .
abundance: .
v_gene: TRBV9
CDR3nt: TGTGCCAGCATGAGGACGGGGTATGGCTACACCTTC
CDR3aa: CASMRTGYGYTF

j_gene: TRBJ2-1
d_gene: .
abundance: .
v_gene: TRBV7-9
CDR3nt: TGTGCCAGCAGCTTAGTAGTTGGCTTACTGGGGGGCGAGCAGTTCTTC
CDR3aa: CASSLVVGLLGGEQFF

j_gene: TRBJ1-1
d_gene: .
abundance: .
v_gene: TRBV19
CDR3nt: TGTGCCAGTAGTGAACGGGCCGTGAACACTGAAGCTTTCTTT
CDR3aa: CASSERAVNTEAFF

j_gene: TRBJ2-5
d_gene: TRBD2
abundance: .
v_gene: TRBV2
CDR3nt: TGTGCCAGCAGAACCCCGGGACTAGCGGGGGACTCCCCCAAGACCCAGTACTTC
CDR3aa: CASRTPGLAGDSPKTQYF

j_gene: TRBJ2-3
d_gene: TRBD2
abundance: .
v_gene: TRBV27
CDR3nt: TGTGCCAGCAGACCCCTAGCGGGGGCATTCACAGATACGCAGTATTTT
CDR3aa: CASRPLAGAFTDTQYF

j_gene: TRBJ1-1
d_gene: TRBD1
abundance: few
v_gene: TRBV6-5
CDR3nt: TGTGCCAGCAGTCCCGGACAGGCGGCTTACGTTGAAGCTTTCTTT
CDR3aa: CASSPGQAAYVEAFF

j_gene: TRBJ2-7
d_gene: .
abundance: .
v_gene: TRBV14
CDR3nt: TGTGCCAGCAGCCACAGGTCCTACGAGCAGTACTTC
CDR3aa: CASSHRSYEQYF